Listed here are 22 T cell receptor beta chains from one sample, sequenced in a study of blood T cell repertoires in COVID-19. Measured with immunoSEQ multiplex PCR; TCRdb has only the in-frame clones, and not every one. The data show around 80,000 clones, with over 80% seen just once and 10% to 15% held by the top ten. The sequenced sample was peripheral blood. These receptors all stem from a man aged 50-60 years with COVID-19, enrolled during active disease.

The rearrangement uses TRBV3-1 (or the pseudogene TRBV3-2) and TRBJ1-5, with TRBD1 as a possible D gene (6 bases). V lost 8 bases and J 0 bases, leaving 14 bases between the germline ends. The CDR3 is made up of 15 amino acids. Germline V gives CDR1 LGHDT, CDR2 YNNKEL (reference sequence). In DNA form, the CDR3 reads TGTGCCAGCGGACCGACAGGTAGTAGCAATCAGCCCCAGCATTTT. Translation gives CASGPTGSSNQPQHF.

The DNA of the CDR3 is TGTGCCAGCAGCTTAGCTGCAGGCGGCGAGGGAGGCTACACCTTC. Protein sequence: CASSLAAGGEGGYTF. V is TRBV7-8 and J is TRBJ1-2; no clear D. Germline V gene data show CDR1 as SGHVS and CDR2 as FQNEAQ. Between the trimmed V and J ends, which lost 0 bases and 8 bases, there was a span of 16 bases. The CDR3 runs 15 residues. The whole variable domain, remainder taken from reference TRBV7-8 and TRBJ1-2, is GAGVSQSPRYKVAKRGQDVALRCDPISGHVSLFWYQQALGQGPEFLTYFQNEAQLDKSGLPSDRFFAERPEGSVSTLKIQRTQQEDSAVYLCASSLAAGGEGGYTFGSGTRLTVV.

The V gene is TRBV28, the J gene TRBJ2-2, with 7 nucleotides matching TRBD2. The CDR3 length is 15 residues. CDR1 is MDHEN, CDR2 SYDVKM, per germline. The junction had 5 bases not matched to a gene; V was cut back by 6 bases and J by 1 base. The CDR3 sequence: CASRTGGQNTGELFF. CDR3 in DNA: TGTGCCAGCAGAACGGGAGGCCAGAACACCGGGGAGCTGTTTTTT.

V is TRBV3-1 (or the pseudogene TRBV3-2) and J is TRBJ2-1; D is unclear. Germline loops: CDR1 LGHDT, CDR2 YNNKEL (reference sequence). The CDR3 runs 13 residues. With 0 bases removed from V and 6 bases from J, the gap between germline ends came to 6 bases. CDR3 nucleotides: TGTGCCAGCAGCCAAGATCTAGTCAATGAGCAGTTCTTC. Protein: CASSQDLVNEQFF.

V gene TRBV7-2 combines with J gene TRBJ2-7; the match to TRBD2 covers 9 bases. The ends lost 0 bases at V and 2 bases at J; junction bases unmatched: 5. Germline CDR1 is SGHTA and CDR2 is FQGNSA. The CDR3 totals 16 residues. The CDR3 DNA sequence: TGTGCCAGCAGCTTAGCCCGCGGGAGGGACCCCTACGAGCAGTACTTC. Amino acid sequence: CASSLARGRDPYEQYF.

The chain recombines TRBV11-3 with TRBJ2-3; TRBD1 might be the D (6 bases). The CDR3 has 15 residues. The V end was cut by 5 bases, the J end by 1 base, with 13 bases between. Germline CDR1 reads SGHNT; CDR2 reads YENEEA. The CDR3 sequence is CASSTNRDGTDTQYF. The CDR3 DNA is TGTGCCAGCAGCACCAACAGGGATGGCACAGATACGCAGTATTTT.

CDR3 sequence (DNA): TGTGCCAGCAGCCCCTTAGGGGGGAGGGCCTACAATGAGCAGTTCTTC. Encoded protein: CASSPLGGRAYNEQFF. This chain links TRBV11-2 with TRBJ2-1, with D possibly matching TRBD2 (7 bases). The CDR3 contains 16 residues. Per germline, CDR1 SGHAT and CDR2 FQNNGV. V was cut by 5 bases and J by 2 bases, with 16 bases left in between.

The chain combines TRBV3-1 (or the pseudogene TRBV3-2) with TRBJ1-1; 7 bases align to TRBD1. Per the germline V gene, CDR1 is LGHDT and CDR2 is YNNKEL (reference sequence). The CDR3 runs to 14 residues. The V and J ends lost 5 bases and 5 bases, in that order; junction bases with no gene match: 8. The chain's CDR3 is CASSSRDSTTEAFF. CDR3 DNA: TGTGCCAGCAGCTCTCGGGACAGTACGACTGAAGCTTTCTTT.

The chain joins TRBV5-1 to TRBJ2-7; the D gene is possibly TRBD1 (5 bases). This CDR3 is 13 amino acids long. The V end lost 3 bases, the J end lost 6 bases, and 13 bases lay between the germline ends. Germline loops: CDR1 SGHRS, CDR2 YFSETQ. CDR3 residues: CASSYDWGGEQYF. CDR3 DNA sequence: TGCGCCAGCAGCTATGACTGGGGCGGCGAGCAGTACTTC.

V usage is TRBV7-2 and J usage is TRBJ1-2; tentative D call: TRBD1 (5 bases). Trimming took 8 bases from V and 8 from J, leaving 9 bases between them. There are 10 residues in the CDR3. In germline, CDR1 is SGHTA, CDR2 FQGNSA. CDR3 protein: CASVSGGYTF. CDR3 nucleotide sequence: TGTGCCAGCGTATCAGGGGGCTACACCTTC.

The chain recombines TRBV7-3 with TRBJ1-2; D remains unclear. From germline, CDR1 is SGHTA and CDR2 FQGTGA. The CDR3 contains 13 residues. The V gene lost 3 bases and the J gene lost 2 bases, with 7 bases spanning the gap. The CDR3 DNA sequence: TGTGCCAGCAGCTTCTCAGGAAACTATGGCTACACCTTC. Protein product: CASSFSGNYGYTF.

V and J are TRBV14 and TRBJ2-4, with 9 bases that match TRBD2. The CDR3 loop spans 18 amino acids. J lost 0 bases, V lost 2 bases, and 8 bases had no gene match. Germline assignment: CDR1 SGHDN and CDR2 FVKESK. The CDR3 region has the DNA TGTGCCAGCAGCCAAACCTACGGACTAGCGCTAGCCAAAAACATTCAGTACTTC. Translating gives CASSQTYGLALAKNIQYF.

This clone was detected a few times. The chain couples TRBV6-2 or TRBV6-3 to TRBJ2-5; perhaps TRBD1 as D (6 bases). Germline-derived CDR1 and CDR2 are MNHEY and SVGEGT. The CDR3 contains 15 residues. The V end lost 2 bases, the J end lost 9 bases, and 19 bases lay between the germline ends. CDR3 amino acids: CASSYPDSEIVAQYF. The CDR3 DNA reads TGTGCCAGCAGTTACCCGGACAGCGAAATAGTAGCCCAGTACTTC.

The genes are TRBV11-1 and TRBJ1-1; tentatively, D is TRBD1 (5 bases). CDR3 length equals 14 residues. Germline CDR1 and CDR2: SGHAT and FQDESV (reference sequence). V was pared by 4 bases and J by 1 base, with 10 bases between. CDR3 in amino acids: CASSSGQKNTEAFF. As DNA, the CDR3 is TGTGCCAGCAGCTCAGGACAAAAGAACACTGAAGCTTTCTTT.

This clone was seen more than once but under ten times. The chain uses TRBV4-1 and TRBJ2-7; weak D call: TRBD1 (6 bases). CDR1 is MGHRA and CDR2 is YSYEKL in the germline V gene. The V and J ends lost 4 bases and 5 bases respectively, with 24 bases between them. The CDR3 has 17 amino acids. CDR3 in amino acids: CASSPDLNRVGLNEQYF. CDR3 coding DNA: TGCGCCAGCAGCCCAGACCTCAACAGGGTCGGCCTAAACGAGCAGTACTTC.

The chain combines TRBV5-5 with TRBJ1-2; possibly TRBD1 for D (5 bases). V lost 10 bases and J 4 bases, leaving 17 bases between the germline ends. CDR3 length equals 13 residues. The germline gives CDR1 SGHKS, CDR2 YYEKEE (reference sequence). CDR3 residues: CAVGTTQSYGYTF. CDR3 nucleotides: TGTGCCGTAGGGACTACCCAAAGCTATGGCTACACCTTC. The full variable domain, in which reference TRBV5-5 and TRBJ1-2 provide the parts outside the CDR3, is DAGVTQSPTHLIKTRGQQVTLRCSPISGHKSVSWYQQVLGQGPQFIFQYYEKEERGRGNFPDRFSARQFPNYSSELNVNALLLGDSALYLCAVGTTQSYGYTFGSGTRLTVV.

This rearrangement joins TRBV3-1 (or the pseudogene TRBV3-2) to TRBJ2-1; D perhaps matches TRBD2 (7 bases). The germline V and J ends were trimmed by 5 bases and 7 bases, with 21 bases remaining between them. Per the germline V gene, CDR1 is LGHDT and CDR2 is YNNKEL (reference sequence). The CDR3 is 16 amino acids. CDR3 sequence: CASSLQGGRGANEQFF. CDR3 DNA: TGTGCCAGCAGCTTACAGGGCGGGAGAGGTGCAAATGAGCAGTTCTTC.

CDR3 loop: CASSIEPGGGNTIYF. The DNA for the CDR3 is TGTGCCAGTAGTATAGAGCCAGGGGGCGGAAACACCATATATTTT. The chain recombines TRBV19 with TRBJ1-3; 8 bases match TRBD1. The CDR3 contains 15 residues. The V gene's germline CDR1 is LNHDA and CDR2 SQIVND (reference sequence). The J segment lost 4 bases and the V segment lost 0 bases, leaving 2 bases of the junction unmatched.

The chain combines TRBV5-6 with TRBJ2-7; 10 positions match TRBD2. V lost 2 bases, J lost 5 bases, and 4 bases stayed unmatched. Germline-derived CDR1 and CDR2 are SGHDT and YYEEEE. The CDR3 extends over 14 amino acids. As DNA, the CDR3 is TGTGCCAGCAGCTTTCCGGGACTAGCGAACGAGCAGTACTTC. It specifies CASSFPGLANEQYF.

This CDR3 reads CASYPGTGTSPLHF. CDR3 DNA sequence: TGTGCCAGCTACCCAGGGACAGGAACATCACCCCTCCACTTT. This chain joins TRBV2 and TRBJ1-6; 8 bases are shared with TRBD1. Germline V gene sequence: CDR1 SNHLY, CDR2 FYNNEI. Germline trimming cut 8 bases from V and 10 bases from J; bases unmatched to any gene: 10. CDR3 size: 14 residues.

This clone showed up just a few times. J is TRBJ1-2 and V is TRBV4-2; D gene uncertain. Trimming shortened V by 1 base and J by 7 bases, and 4 bases separated the two germline ends. This CDR3 is 11 amino acids long. The germline V gene encodes CDR1 LGHNA and CDR2 YNFKEQ. The CDR3 reads CASSQGSGYTF. The DNA of the CDR3 is TGTGCCAGCAGCCAAGGTAGTGGCTACACCTTC.

The V call is TRBV7-2, the J call TRBJ2-1; 7 bases align to TRBD1. The CDR3 is 17 amino acids. The ends lost 8 bases at V and 5 bases at J; junction bases unmatched: 18. Germline lookup yields CDR1 SGHTA and CDR2 FQGNSA. The CDR3 nucleotides are TGTGCCAGCTCAGCTGGCCGAGGCCGGGACAGTAACAATGAGCAGTTCTTC. It translates to CASSAGRGRDSNNEQFF.